One sample yielded the 16 T cell receptor beta chains listed below, sequenced in a study of OX40 agonist ivuxolimab in advanced cancers. TCRdb's copy holds only in-frame clones and misses some; the assay was immunoSEQ multiplex PCR. The data hold about 93,000 clones, with about 90% observed a single time. The source was CD4+ or CD8+ T cells sorted from blood, collected in a trial of the OX40 agonist ivuxolimab. The receptors shown here come from an adult with an advanced solid tumor such as melanoma, head and neck, liver or kidney cancer.

The chain uses TRBV11-2 and TRBJ2-1, with 8 positions matching TRBD2. CDR3 size: 17 residues. V lost 5 bases, J lost 1 base, and 10 bases stayed unmatched. The germline CDR1 and CDR2 sequences are SGHAT and FQNNGV. The CDR3 DNA reads TGTGCCAGCAGCCTCAACGTCGGGACTAGTTCCTACAATGAGCAGTTCTTC. It is translated as CASSLNVGTSSYNEQFF. The variable domain in full, completed from reference TRBV11-2 and TRBJ2-1, reads EAGVAQSPRYKIIEKRQSVAFWCNPISGHATLYWYQQILGQGPKLLIQFQNNGVVDDSQLPKDRFSAERLKGVDSTLKIQPAKLEDSAVYLCASSLNVGTSSYNEQFFGPGTRLTVL.

The V gene is TRBV11-3, the J gene TRBJ2-1; D unclear. The V and J ends lost 5 bases and 5 bases respectively, with 16 bases between them. CDR3 length: 15 amino acids. Germline CDR1 and CDR2: SGHNT and YENEEA. CDR3 in DNA: TGTGCCAGCAGCCCTTCTTGGACGGAGAACAATGAGCAGTTCTTC. Protein product: CASSPSWTENNEQFF.

This clone was picked up a small number of times. J is TRBJ2-5 and V is TRBV6-6; TRBD1 or TRBD2 may be the D gene (5 bases each). Trimming left V 2 bases short and J 4 bases short, with 17 bases between. CDR3 size: 16 residues. CDR1 is MNHNY and CDR2 is SVGAGI in the germline V gene (reference sequence). The CDR3 DNA is TGTGCCAGCAGTTACCCCCGAACGGGGCCCCCAGAGACCCAGTACTTC. Amino acid sequence: CASSYPRTGPPETQYF.

This chain joins TRBV5-4 and TRBJ1-1; D possibly corresponds to TRBD1 (5 bases). Germline V gene sequence: CDR1 SGHNT, CDR2 YYREEE (reference sequence). The CDR3 loop spans 13 amino acids. The V gene lost 0 bases and the J gene lost 4 bases, with 7 bases spanning the gap. The CDR3 loop reads CASSLGQTTEAFF. The DNA for the CDR3 is TGTGCCAGCAGCTTGGGACAGACCACTGAAGCTTTCTTT.

The V and J genes are TRBV5-1 and TRBJ2-2, with TRBD2 matching 9 bases. The CDR3 is 15 amino acids. Germline V gene data show CDR1 as SGHRS and CDR2 as YFSETQ. V lost 4 bases, J lost 5 bases, and 6 bases stayed unmatched. The CDR3 here is CASSAGLAGTGELFF. The DNA of the CDR3 is TGCGCCAGCAGCGCGGGACTAGCTGGGACCGGGGAGCTGTTTTTT.

Details on this clone: An end of the junction does not agree with germline; a read error may underlie this. The chain carries TRBV11-3 and TRBJ2-7, with D possibly being TRBD2 (6 bases). The CDR3 runs to 14 residues. The germline V gene encodes CDR1 SGHNT and CDR2 YENEEA. The CDR3 DNA is TGTGCCAGCAGCTTAGGGGAGCCGGGACTCGGAGACTTCTTC. Translated, it gives CASSLGEPGLGDFF.

CDR3 amino acids: CASRRDTTSYEQYF. The CDR3 DNA follows: TGTGCCAGCAGGCGGGACACGACTTCCTACGAGCAGTACTTC. The chain links TRBV6-5 to TRBJ2-7; TRBD1 or TRBD2 may be the D gene (6 bases each). The CDR3 extends over 14 amino acids. The germline V and J ends were trimmed by 6 bases and 1 base, with 13 bases remaining between them. Germline assignment: CDR1 MNHEY and CDR2 SVGAGI.

This chain joins TRBV30 and TRBJ1-1; D is uncertain. Germline V gene data show CDR1 as GTSNPN and CDR2 as SVGIG (reference sequence). V was pared by 1 base and J by 0 bases, with 12 bases between. CDR3 length equals 15 residues. CDR3 amino acids: CAWSAGLLMNTEAFF. The CDR3 bases are TGTGCCTGGAGTGCAGGCTTACTCATGAACACTGAAGCTTTCTTT.

This chain connects TRBV5-1 to TRBJ2-7, with 10 bases lining up with TRBD2. The CDR3 totals 15 residues. The V gene's germline CDR1 is SGHRS and CDR2 YFSETQ. The V and J ends lost 0 bases and 5 bases, in that order; junction bases with no gene match: 5. The CDR3 nucleotides read TGCGCCAGCAGCTTGGCAGCGGGGGGGCCTGACGAGCAGTACTTC. This gives the protein CASSLAAGGPDEQYF.

The chain carries TRBV19 and TRBJ2-3; 9 bases fit TRBD2. After removal of 0 bases from V and 4 bases from J, the junction contained 8 bases not matched to a gene. Germline CDR1 is LNHDA and CDR2 is SQIVND (reference sequence). CDR3 size: 17 residues. The CDR3 reads CASSIDRSGRFADTQYF. CDR3 sequence (DNA): TGTGCCAGTAGTATAGATCGGAGCGGGAGGTTTGCAGATACGCAGTATTTT.

The chain is built from TRBV11-2 and TRBJ2-7, with 9 bases aligning to TRBD2. The CDR3 is 16 residues long. Germline trimming cut 2 bases from V and 4 bases from J; bases unmatched to any gene: 9. The germline V gene encodes CDR1 SGHAT and CDR2 FQNNGV. The CDR3 protein is CASSLLPSGNGYEQYF. The CDR3 DNA reads TGTGCCAGCAGCTTACTCCCTAGCGGGAACGGGTACGAGCAGTACTTC.

The chain combines TRBV11-2 with TRBJ2-7; D gene uncertain. Trimming shortened V by 3 bases and J by 4 bases, and 7 bases separated the two germline ends. The V gene's germline CDR1 is SGHAT and CDR2 FQNNGV. The length of the CDR3 is 12 residues. The CDR3 loop reads CASSFLGYEQYF. The CDR3 DNA sequence: TGTGCCAGCAGCTTTCTGGGTTACGAGCAGTACTTC.

The CDR3 region is CASSIGLRGSYEQYF. CDR3 nucleotide sequence: TGTGCCAGTAGTATAGGTTTGCGGGGGAGCTACGAGCAGTACTTC. The V gene is TRBV19, the J gene TRBJ2-7; 7 nucleotides line up with TRBD2. The V gene end was trimmed by 1 base and the J gene end by 3 bases; junction bases not matched to a gene: 6. Germline-derived CDR1 and CDR2 are LNHDA and SQIVND (reference sequence). The CDR3 length is 15 residues.

Only one count was recorded for this clone. CDR3 loop: CASSSSPNTEAFF. DNA for the CDR3: TGTGCCAGCAGCTCGTCCCCGAACACTGAAGCTTTCTTT. The rearrangement uses TRBV7-3 and TRBJ1-1; D unresolved. The CDR3 loop spans 13 amino acids. The V gene's germline CDR1 is SGHTA and CDR2 FQGTGA. Trimming cost V 4 bases and J 1 base, with 7 bases left between them.

The CDR3 here is CASIRGGRESRAEAFF. CDR3 nucleotide sequence: TGTGCCAGCATCCGGGGCGGCAGGGAATCTCGGGCTGAAGCTTTCTTT. This rearrangement joins TRBV7-9 to TRBJ1-1, with D perhaps matching TRBD1 (5 bases). CDR3 size: 16 residues. In germline, CDR1 is SEHNR, CDR2 FQNEAQ (reference sequence). Trimming took off 7 bases at V and 6 bases at J, with 24 bases between the two ends. The whole variable domain, remainder taken from reference TRBV7-9 and TRBJ1-1, is DTGVSQNPRHKITKRGQNVTFRCDPISEHNRLYWYRQTLGQGPEFLTYFQNEAQLEKSRLLSDRFSAERPKGSFSTLEIQRTEQGDSAMYLCASIRGGRESRAEAFFGQGTRLTVV.

The chain's CDR3 is CASSERTGDPGELFF. The DNA for the CDR3 is TGTGCCAGCAGTGAACGGACAGGGGATCCCGGGGAGCTGTTTTTT. The rearrangement joins TRBV2 to TRBJ2-2, with TRBD1 matching over 9 bases. The CDR3 loop spans 15 amino acids. J lost 6 bases, V lost 2 bases, and 4 bases had no gene match. Germline V gene lookup returns CDR1 SNHLY and CDR2 FYNNEI.